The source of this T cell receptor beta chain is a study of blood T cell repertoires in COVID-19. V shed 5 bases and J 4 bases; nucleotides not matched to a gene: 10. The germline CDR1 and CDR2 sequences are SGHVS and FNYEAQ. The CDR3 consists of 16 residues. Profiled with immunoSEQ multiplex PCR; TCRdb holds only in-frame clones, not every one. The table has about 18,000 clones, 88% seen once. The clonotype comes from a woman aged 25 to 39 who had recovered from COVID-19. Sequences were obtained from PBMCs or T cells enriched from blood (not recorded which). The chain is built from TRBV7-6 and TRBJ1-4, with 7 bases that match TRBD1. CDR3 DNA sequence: TGTGCCAGCAGCCGAGACAGGGTTCGGGGTAATGAAAAACTGTTTTTT. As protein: CASSRDRVRGNEKLFF.